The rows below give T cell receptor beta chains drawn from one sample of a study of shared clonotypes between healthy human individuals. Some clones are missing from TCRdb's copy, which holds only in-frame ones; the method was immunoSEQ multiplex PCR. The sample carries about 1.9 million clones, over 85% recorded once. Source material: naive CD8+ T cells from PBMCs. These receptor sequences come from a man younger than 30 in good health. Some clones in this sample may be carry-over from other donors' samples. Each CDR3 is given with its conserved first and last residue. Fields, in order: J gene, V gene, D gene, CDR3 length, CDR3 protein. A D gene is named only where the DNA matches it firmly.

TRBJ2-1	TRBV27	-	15	CASSLPTGGYNEQFF
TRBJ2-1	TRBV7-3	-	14	CASSPYRANNEQFF
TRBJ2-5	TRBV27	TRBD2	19	CASSARAGTSGRSQETQYF
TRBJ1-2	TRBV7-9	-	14	CASSSGIGVHGYTF
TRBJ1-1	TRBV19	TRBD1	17	CASSVRDRGLWDTEAFF
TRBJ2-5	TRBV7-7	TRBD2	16	CASSLASGAFQETQYF
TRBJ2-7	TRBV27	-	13	CASRPLEGREQYF
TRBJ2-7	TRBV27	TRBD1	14	CASRTGASSYEQYF
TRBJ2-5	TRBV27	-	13	CASSLVIQETQYF
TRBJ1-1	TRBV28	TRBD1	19	CASRTLPLRDREGGTEAFF
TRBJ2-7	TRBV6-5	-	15	CASSYGVAGGYEQYF
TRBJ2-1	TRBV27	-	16	CASSSRQFSSYNEQFF
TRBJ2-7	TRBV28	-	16	CASSLAPDTPGGEQYF
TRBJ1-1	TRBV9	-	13	CASSPLMNTEAFF
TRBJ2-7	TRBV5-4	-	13	CASSPGMSYEQYF
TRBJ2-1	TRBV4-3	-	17	CASSRQAGPSRANEQFF
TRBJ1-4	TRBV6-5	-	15	CASSYGRGTNEKLFF
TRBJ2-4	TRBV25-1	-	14	CASSGRGSKNIQYF
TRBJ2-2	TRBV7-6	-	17	CASSSEPGLANTGELFF
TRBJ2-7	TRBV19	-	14	CASSIGSVGYEQYF
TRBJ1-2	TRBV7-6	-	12	CASSSGNYGYTF
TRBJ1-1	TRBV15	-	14	CATSPHWSGTEAFF
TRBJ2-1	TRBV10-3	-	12	CAISEDGPAEFF
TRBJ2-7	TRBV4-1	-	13	CASSQGSNYEQYF
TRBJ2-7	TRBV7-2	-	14	CASSHRDGTYEQYF
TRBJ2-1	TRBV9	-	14	CASNPGQPYNEQFF
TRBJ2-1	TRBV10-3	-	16	CAISERTIAGDNEQFF
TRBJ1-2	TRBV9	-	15	CASSAGTRGNYGYTF
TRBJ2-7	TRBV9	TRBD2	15	CASSEGLAGNYEQYF
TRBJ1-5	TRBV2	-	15	CASSDGTVSNQPQHF
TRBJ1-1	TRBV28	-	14	CASSFAPGGTEAFF
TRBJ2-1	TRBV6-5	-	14	CASSSRSSYNEQFF
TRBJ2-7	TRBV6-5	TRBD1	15	CATQTFGTGWNEQYF
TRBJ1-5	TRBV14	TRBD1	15	CASSQSGQGDQPQHF
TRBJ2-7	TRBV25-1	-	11	CASSNNYEQYF
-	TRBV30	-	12	CAWSVGPYEQYF
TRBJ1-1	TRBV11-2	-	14	CASSARTAATEAFF
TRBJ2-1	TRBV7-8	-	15	CASSSRTPRSNEQFF
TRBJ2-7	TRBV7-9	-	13	CASSLVSVGEQYF
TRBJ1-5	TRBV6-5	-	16	CASSYSRGSGNQPQHF